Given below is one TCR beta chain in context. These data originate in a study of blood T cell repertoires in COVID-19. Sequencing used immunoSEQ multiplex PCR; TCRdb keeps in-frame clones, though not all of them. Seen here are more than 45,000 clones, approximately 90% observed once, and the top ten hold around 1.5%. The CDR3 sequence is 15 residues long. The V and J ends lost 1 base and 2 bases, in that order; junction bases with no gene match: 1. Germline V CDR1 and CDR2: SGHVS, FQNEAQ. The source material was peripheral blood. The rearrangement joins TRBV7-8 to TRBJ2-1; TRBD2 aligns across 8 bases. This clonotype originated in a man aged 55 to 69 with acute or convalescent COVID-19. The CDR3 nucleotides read TGTGCCAGCAGCTTAGACGGGAGGGCCTACAATGAGCAGTTCTTC. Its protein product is CASSLDGRAYNEQFF.